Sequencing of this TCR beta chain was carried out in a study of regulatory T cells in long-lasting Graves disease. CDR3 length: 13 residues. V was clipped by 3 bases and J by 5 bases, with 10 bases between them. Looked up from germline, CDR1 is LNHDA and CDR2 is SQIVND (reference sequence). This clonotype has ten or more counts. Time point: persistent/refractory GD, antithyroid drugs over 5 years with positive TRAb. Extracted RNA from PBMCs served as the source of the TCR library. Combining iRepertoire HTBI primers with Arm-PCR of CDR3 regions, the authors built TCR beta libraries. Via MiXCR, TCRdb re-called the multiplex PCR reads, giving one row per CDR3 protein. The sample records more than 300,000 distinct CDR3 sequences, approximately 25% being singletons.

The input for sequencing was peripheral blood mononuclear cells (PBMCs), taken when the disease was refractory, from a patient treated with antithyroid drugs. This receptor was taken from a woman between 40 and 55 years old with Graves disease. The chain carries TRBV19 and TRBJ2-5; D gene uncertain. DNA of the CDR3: TGTGCCAGTAGTATTTCATACTGGGAGACCCAGTACTTC. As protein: CASSISYWETQYF.